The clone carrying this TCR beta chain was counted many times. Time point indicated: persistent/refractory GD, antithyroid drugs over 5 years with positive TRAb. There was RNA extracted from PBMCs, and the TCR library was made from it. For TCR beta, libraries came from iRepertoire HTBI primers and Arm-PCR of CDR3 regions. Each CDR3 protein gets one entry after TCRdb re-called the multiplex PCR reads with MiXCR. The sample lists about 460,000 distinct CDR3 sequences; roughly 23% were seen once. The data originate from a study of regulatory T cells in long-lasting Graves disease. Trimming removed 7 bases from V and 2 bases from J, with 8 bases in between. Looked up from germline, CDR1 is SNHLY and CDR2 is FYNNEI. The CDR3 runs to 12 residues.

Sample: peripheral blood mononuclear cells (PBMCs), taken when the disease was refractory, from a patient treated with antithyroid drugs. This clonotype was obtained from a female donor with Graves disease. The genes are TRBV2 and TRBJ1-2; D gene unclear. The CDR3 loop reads CASTVGNYGYTF. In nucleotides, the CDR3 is TGTGCCAGCACGGTAGGGAACTATGGCTACACCTTC.